A selection of T cell receptor beta chains follows, all from one sample in a study of blood T cell repertoires in COVID-19. Profiled with immunoSEQ multiplex PCR; TCRdb holds only in-frame clones, not every one. Of 200,000 to 300,000 clones listed, 88% were seen once; the top ten hold 3.5% to 4.5%. Sequencing was carried out using peripheral blood. These receptors all come from a man in his 60s who had recovered from COVID-19. Both conserved end residues are part of each CDR3. Each record gives: clone size, V gene, D gene, J gene, CDR3 DNA, CDR3 protein. D genes are given only for firm matches. The size entry is marked missing in some rows and otherwise reads once, few, many or a size class.

clone size: NA
V gene: TRBV9
D gene: NA
J gene: TRBJ2-4
CDR3 DNA: TGTGCCAGCAGTGGACAGCAAAAAAACATTCAGTACTTC
CDR3 protein: CASSGQQKNIQYF

clone size: NA
V gene: TRBV6-5
D gene: NA
J gene: TRBJ2-2
CDR3 DNA: TGTGCCAGCAGTTACGTGAGCACCGGGGAGCTGTTTTTT
CDR3 protein: CASSYVSTGELFF

clone size: NA
V gene: TRBV4-2
D gene: TRBD1
J gene: TRBJ2-3
CDR3 DNA: TGTGCCAGCAGCCTCGACACGGGACGACAGGGGGCGAGGGATACGCAGTATTTT
CDR3 protein: CASSLDTGRQGARDTQYF

clone size: NA
V gene: TRBV7-9
D gene: TRBD2
J gene: TRBJ2-3
CDR3 DNA: TGTGCCAGCAGCTTCGACGGGGGGGTCACAGATACGCAGTATTTT
CDR3 protein: CASSFDGGVTDTQYF

clone size: few
V gene: TRBV12-3/TRBV12-4
D gene: TRBD1
J gene: TRBJ2-7
CDR3 DNA: TGTGCCAGCAGTTCCGGACAGGGCTACGAGCAGTACTTC
CDR3 protein: CASSSGQGYEQYF

clone size: NA
V gene: TRBV19
D gene: NA
J gene: TRBJ2-3
CDR3 DNA: TGTGCCAGTAGTAGCCGGGACACAAGGGCGGCGGATACGCAGTATTTT
CDR3 protein: CASSSRDTRAADTQYF

clone size: few
V gene: TRBV11-3
D gene: NA
J gene: TRBJ2-1
CDR3 DNA: TGTGCCAGCAGCCTAACAGGGAGCTCCTACAATGAGCAGTTCTTC
CDR3 protein: CASSLTGSSYNEQFF

clone size: NA
V gene: TRBV19
D gene: TRBD1
J gene: TRBJ2-7
CDR3 DNA: TGTGCCAGTAGCGACAGGACAGGGGAACACGAGCAGTACTTC
CDR3 protein: CASSDRTGEHEQYF

clone size: NA
V gene: TRBV18
D gene: TRBD1
J gene: TRBJ2-7
CDR3 DNA: TGTGCCAGCTCACCCCTGGACAGGGCATCCGAGCAGTACTTC
CDR3 protein: CASSPLDRASEQYF

clone size: NA
V gene: TRBV9
D gene: TRBD2
J gene: TRBJ2-1
CDR3 DNA: TGTGCCAGCAGTGGCCTAGCGGGGGGGCATGAGCAGTTCTTC
CDR3 protein: CASSGLAGGHEQFF

clone size: once
V gene: TRBV4-1
D gene: NA
J gene: TRBJ1-5
CDR3 DNA: TGCGCCAGCAGCCAAGATGGTAGAGGTTATAGCAATCAGCCCCAGCATTTT
CDR3 protein: CASSQDGRGYSNQPQHF

clone size: NA
V gene: TRBV4-1
D gene: NA
J gene: TRBJ2-6
CDR3 DNA: TGCGCCAGCAGCCAAGGGGGCCCGGGGGTGAGCCTTGGTGGGGCCAACGTCCTGACTTTC
CDR3 protein: CASSQGGPGVSLGGANVLTF

clone size: NA
V gene: TRBV3-1/TRBV3-2
D gene: TRBD1
J gene: TRBJ1-1
CDR3 DNA: TGTGCCAGCAGCCCTAACAGGGGGCTTAATGAAGCTTTCTTT
CDR3 protein: CASSPNRGLNEAFF

clone size: once
V gene: TRBV7-3
D gene: NA
J gene: TRBJ2-3
CDR3 DNA: TGTGCCAGCAGCTTTGGACTTCTCACAGATACGCAGTATTTT
CDR3 protein: CASSFGLLTDTQYF

clone size: NA
V gene: TRBV12-3/TRBV12-4
D gene: NA
J gene: TRBJ1-1
CDR3 DNA: TGTGCCAGCAGTTTTTTTATGCAGGGGGAAGCTTTCTTT
CDR3 protein: CASSFFMQGEAFF

clone size: few
V gene: TRBV27
D gene: NA
J gene: TRBJ2-7
CDR3 DNA: TGTGCCAGCAGTTTATCCGCAGGGTCCGAGCAGTACTTC
CDR3 protein: CASSLSAGSEQYF

clone size: NA
V gene: TRBV18
D gene: NA
J gene: TRBJ2-7
CDR3 DNA: TGTGCCAGCACCAACGAGGGTAAGGGCGGCGAGCAGTACTTC
CDR3 protein: CASTNEGKGGEQYF

clone size: NA
V gene: TRBV7-3
D gene: TRBD1
J gene: TRBJ2-7
CDR3 DNA: TGTGCCAGCAGCTTACGACCGATGTCCGCAGGGGGAACCTACGAGCAGTACTTC
CDR3 protein: CASSLRPMSAGGTYEQYF

clone size: NA
V gene: TRBV6-1
D gene: TRBD2
J gene: TRBJ2-2
CDR3 DNA: TGTGCCAGCAGTGAACCAAGACTAGCGGGGGAAACCGGGGAGCTGTTTTTT
CDR3 protein: CASSEPRLAGETGELFF

clone size: once
V gene: TRBV29-1
D gene: NA
J gene: TRBJ2-3
CDR3 DNA: TGCAGCGTGTCCAGGGGGGCGATCACAGATACGCAGTATTTT
CDR3 protein: CSVSRGAITDTQYF

clone size: NA
V gene: TRBV29-1
D gene: TRBD1
J gene: TRBJ2-2
CDR3 DNA: TGCAGCGTGCCGGGACAGGGACCCTTGGCGAACACCGGGGAGCTGTTTTTT
CDR3 protein: CSVPGQGPLANTGELFF

clone size: NA
V gene: TRBV2
D gene: NA
J gene: TRBJ2-7
CDR3 DNA: TGTGCCAGCACCACACCCTGGGGGGAGCCCGGCGAGCAGTACTTC
CDR3 protein: CASTTPWGEPGEQYF

clone size: once
V gene: TRBV6-5
D gene: NA
J gene: TRBJ1-5
CDR3 DNA: TGTGCCAGCAGTTACTCGACACGGGGAGGACAGCCCCAGCATTTT
CDR3 protein: CASSYSTRGGQPQHF

clone size: NA
V gene: TRBV3-1/TRBV3-2
D gene: TRBD1
J gene: TRBJ1-6
CDR3 DNA: TGTGCCAGCAGCCGGTTTCCGGGGACAGGGGGAAGCTCCTATAATTCACCCCTCCACTTT
CDR3 protein: CASSRFPGTGGSSYNSPLHF

clone size: NA
V gene: TRBV19
D gene: NA
J gene: TRBJ1-5
CDR3 DNA: TGTGCCAGTAGTTTGAGAAGCAATCAGCCCCAGCATTTT
CDR3 protein: CASSLRSNQPQHF

clone size: NA
V gene: TRBV6-5
D gene: TRBD1
J gene: TRBJ1-5
CDR3 DNA: TGTGCCAGCAGTTACGGAGGGGGCCCTGGACAGCCCCAGCATTTT
CDR3 protein: CASSYGGGPGQPQHF

clone size: NA
V gene: TRBV29-1
D gene: TRBD2
J gene: TRBJ2-7
CDR3 DNA: TGCAGCGTAACTAGCGGGGGGGCCCACGAGCAGTACTTC
CDR3 protein: CSVTSGGAHEQYF

clone size: NA
V gene: TRBV2
D gene: TRBD1
J gene: TRBJ2-2
CDR3 DNA: TGTGCCAGCAGGGGGACAGAGGCGAACACCGGGGAGCTGTTTTTT
CDR3 protein: CASRGTEANTGELFF

clone size: NA
V gene: TRBV2
D gene: NA
J gene: TRBJ1-6
CDR3 DNA: TGTGCCAGCAGTGAGAGCCCCCCCGCCTCGGGTTCACCCCTCCACTTT
CDR3 protein: CASSESPPASGSPLHF

clone size: NA
V gene: TRBV18
D gene: NA
J gene: TRBJ2-3
CDR3 DNA: TGTGCCAGCTCACCCATGGCGGGGGCGGGGGTGCAGTATTTT
CDR3 protein: CASSPMAGAGVQYF

clone size: NA
V gene: TRBV13
D gene: TRBD2
J gene: TRBJ2-3
CDR3 DNA: TGTGCCAGCAGCCCGACGACTAGCGGGGACACAGATACGCAGTATTTT
CDR3 protein: CASSPTTSGDTDTQYF

clone size: NA
V gene: TRBV5-4
D gene: NA
J gene: TRBJ2-7
CDR3 DNA: TGTGCCAGCAGCCCCCGGACACGTTTAAACGAGCAGTACTTC
CDR3 protein: CASSPRTRLNEQYF

clone size: NA
V gene: TRBV12-3/TRBV12-4
D gene: NA
J gene: TRBJ1-1
CDR3 DNA: TGTGCCAGCAGTTTAGCTTGGGGAAGGAGGTCTTTCTTT
CDR3 protein: CASSLAWGRRSFF

clone size: NA
V gene: TRBV7-2
D gene: NA
J gene: TRBJ1-6
CDR3 DNA: TGTGCCAGCAGCCCAAGAGAAGGGGTCGGATCACCCCTCCACTTT
CDR3 protein: CASSPREGVGSPLHF

clone size: NA
V gene: TRBV3-1/TRBV3-2
D gene: NA
J gene: TRBJ1-2
CDR3 DNA: TGTGCCAGCAGCCAAGATCTAAACAGGGCTGGCTACACCTTC
CDR3 protein: CASSQDLNRAGYTF

clone size: NA
V gene: TRBV5-1
D gene: TRBD1
J gene: TRBJ1-1
CDR3 DNA: TGCGCCAGCAGCCCGGGGGCGGACAGGGGCATGAACACTGAAGCTTTCTTT
CDR3 protein: CASSPGADRGMNTEAFF

clone size: NA
V gene: TRBV10-3
D gene: NA
J gene: TRBJ1-1
CDR3 DNA: TGTGCCATCACCAGGGACTTGAACACTGAAGCTTTCTTT
CDR3 protein: CAITRDLNTEAFF

clone size: NA
V gene: TRBV30
D gene: NA
J gene: TRBJ1-6
CDR3 DNA: TGTGCCTGGAGTCTCGGGAGTAATTCACCCCTCCACTTT
CDR3 protein: CAWSLGSNSPLHF

clone size: once
V gene: TRBV19
D gene: TRBD2
J gene: TRBJ2-5
CDR3 DNA: TGTGCCAGTAGTAGTAGCGGGGGTTCAGAGACCCAGTACTTC
CDR3 protein: CASSSSGGSETQYF

clone size: NA
V gene: TRBV6-2/TRBV6-3
D gene: NA
J gene: TRBJ1-3
CDR3 DNA: TGTGCCAGCAGCGCCCCGGGACACGGAAACACCATATATTTT
CDR3 protein: CASSAPGHGNTIYF

clone size: NA
V gene: TRBV5-6
D gene: NA
J gene: TRBJ1-1
CDR3 DNA: TGTGCCAGCAGCTTGGCCGGCGTGATGGGCAAATTCGAAGCTTTCTTT
CDR3 protein: CASSLAGVMGKFEAFF

clone size: NA
V gene: TRBV9
D gene: TRBD2
J gene: TRBJ2-5
CDR3 DNA: TGTGCCAGCAGCGATAGCGGGGGGGCCGTCGGCAGGGAGACCCAGTACTTC
CDR3 protein: CASSDSGGAVGRETQYF

clone size: NA
V gene: TRBV5-4
D gene: TRBD1
J gene: TRBJ2-1
CDR3 DNA: TGTGCCAGCAGCACAGGACAGGGAACCTACAATGAGCAGTTCTTC
CDR3 protein: CASSTGQGTYNEQFF

clone size: NA
V gene: TRBV10-2
D gene: NA
J gene: TRBJ1-2
CDR3 DNA: TGCGCCAGCAGAACCGGGACAACCTATGGCTACACCTTC
CDR3 protein: CASRTGTTYGYTF

clone size: NA
V gene: TRBV6-5
D gene: NA
J gene: TRBJ2-1
CDR3 DNA: TGTGCCAGCAGGTCGGACAGAACAAGAGACAATGAGCAGTTCTTC
CDR3 protein: CASRSDRTRDNEQFF

clone size: NA
V gene: TRBV12-5
D gene: NA
J gene: TRBJ2-3
CDR3 DNA: TGTGCTAGTGGTTTGTTGCGGGGCGGCTCAGATACGCAGTATTTT
CDR3 protein: CASGLLRGGSDTQYF

clone size: once
V gene: TRBV5-1
D gene: TRBD1
J gene: TRBJ2-4
CDR3 DNA: TGCGCCAGCAGCTTTGGTTCCGACAGGGCTACCGAAAACATTCAGTACTTC
CDR3 protein: CASSFGSDRATENIQYF

clone size: once
V gene: TRBV11-2
D gene: NA
J gene: TRBJ1-2
CDR3 DNA: TGTGCCAGCAGCCAAGGTGGACCGGGGTATGGCTACACCTTC
CDR3 protein: CASSQGGPGYGYTF

clone size: NA
V gene: TRBV29-1
D gene: TRBD1
J gene: TRBJ1-2
CDR3 DNA: TGCAGCGTGTTCCAATCGGGACAGGGGGCGGATGGCTACACCTTC
CDR3 protein: CSVFQSGQGADGYTF

clone size: NA
V gene: TRBV6-5
D gene: NA
J gene: TRBJ1-6
CDR3 DNA: TGTGCCAGCAGCCGCTCCTATAATTCACCCCTCCACTTT
CDR3 protein: CASSRSYNSPLHF